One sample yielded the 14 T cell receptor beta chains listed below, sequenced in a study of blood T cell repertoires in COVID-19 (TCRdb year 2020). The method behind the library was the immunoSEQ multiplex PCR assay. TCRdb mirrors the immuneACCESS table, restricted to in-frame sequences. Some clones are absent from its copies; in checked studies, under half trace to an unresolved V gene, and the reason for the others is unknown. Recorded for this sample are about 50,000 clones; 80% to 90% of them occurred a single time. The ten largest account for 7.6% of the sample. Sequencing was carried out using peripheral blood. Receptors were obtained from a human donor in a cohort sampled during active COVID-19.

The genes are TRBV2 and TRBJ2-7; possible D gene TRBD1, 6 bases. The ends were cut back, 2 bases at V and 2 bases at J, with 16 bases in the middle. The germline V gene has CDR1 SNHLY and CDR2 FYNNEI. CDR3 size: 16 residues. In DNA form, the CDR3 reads TGTGCCAGCAGTGAACGCTTACAGGGCGGCCCCTACGAGCAGTACTTC. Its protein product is CASSERLQGGPYEQYF.

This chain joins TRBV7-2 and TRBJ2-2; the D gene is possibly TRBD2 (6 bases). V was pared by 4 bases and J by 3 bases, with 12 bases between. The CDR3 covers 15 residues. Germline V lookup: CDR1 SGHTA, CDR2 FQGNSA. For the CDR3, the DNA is TGTGCCAGCAGCTCCGGGACTCCATACACCGGGGAGCTGTTTTTT. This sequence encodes CASSSGTPYTGELFF.

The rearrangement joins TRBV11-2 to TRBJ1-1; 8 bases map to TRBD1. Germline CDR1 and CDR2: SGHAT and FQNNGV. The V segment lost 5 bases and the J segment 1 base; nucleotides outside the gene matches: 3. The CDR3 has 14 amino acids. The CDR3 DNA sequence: TGTGCCAGCAGCCCGGGACAGGCGAACACTGAAGCTTTCTTT. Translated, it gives CASSPGQANTEAFF.

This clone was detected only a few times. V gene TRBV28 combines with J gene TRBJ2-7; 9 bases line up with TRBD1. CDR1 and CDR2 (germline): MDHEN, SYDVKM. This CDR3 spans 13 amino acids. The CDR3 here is CVAGDRVIGEQYF. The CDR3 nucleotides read TGTGTCGCGGGGGACAGGGTGATCGGCGAGCAGTACTTC. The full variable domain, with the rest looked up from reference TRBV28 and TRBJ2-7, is DVKVTQSSRYLVKRTGEKVFLECVQDMDHENMFWYRQDPGLGLRLIYFSYDVKMKEKGDIPEGYSVSREKKERFSLILESASTNQTSMYLCVAGDRVIGEQYFGPGTRLTVT.

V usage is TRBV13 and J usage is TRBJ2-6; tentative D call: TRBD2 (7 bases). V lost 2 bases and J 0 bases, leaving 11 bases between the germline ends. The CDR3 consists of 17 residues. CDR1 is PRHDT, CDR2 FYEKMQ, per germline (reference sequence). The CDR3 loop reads CASSLRGAASGANVLTF. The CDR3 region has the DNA TGTGCCAGCAGCTTACGGGGGGCGGCCTCTGGGGCCAACGTCCTGACTTTC.

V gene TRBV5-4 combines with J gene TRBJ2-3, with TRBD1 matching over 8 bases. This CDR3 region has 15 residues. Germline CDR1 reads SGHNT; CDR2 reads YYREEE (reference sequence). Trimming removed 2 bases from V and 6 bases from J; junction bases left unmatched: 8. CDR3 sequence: CASSLPGQAGDTQYF. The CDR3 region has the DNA TGTGCCAGCAGCTTACCGGGACAGGCTGGGGATACGCAGTATTTT.

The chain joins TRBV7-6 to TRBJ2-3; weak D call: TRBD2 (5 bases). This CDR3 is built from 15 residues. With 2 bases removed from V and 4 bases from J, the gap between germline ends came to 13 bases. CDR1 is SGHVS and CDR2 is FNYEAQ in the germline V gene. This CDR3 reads CASSLRFSAADTQYF. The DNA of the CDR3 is TGTGCCAGCAGCTTAAGGTTTAGCGCGGCAGATACGCAGTATTTT. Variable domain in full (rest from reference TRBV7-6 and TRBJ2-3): GAGVSQSPRYKVTKRGQDVALRCDPISGHVSLYWYRQALGQGPEFLTYFNYEAQQDKSGLPNDRFSAERPEGSISTLTIQRTEQRDSAMYRCASSLRFSAADTQYFGPGTRLTVL.

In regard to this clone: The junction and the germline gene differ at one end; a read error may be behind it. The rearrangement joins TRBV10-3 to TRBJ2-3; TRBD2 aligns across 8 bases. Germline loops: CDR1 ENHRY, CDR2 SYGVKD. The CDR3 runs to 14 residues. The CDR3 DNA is TGTGCCATCAGTGGGGGACTAGGCACGGATACGCAGTATTTT. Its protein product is CAISGGLGTDTQYF.

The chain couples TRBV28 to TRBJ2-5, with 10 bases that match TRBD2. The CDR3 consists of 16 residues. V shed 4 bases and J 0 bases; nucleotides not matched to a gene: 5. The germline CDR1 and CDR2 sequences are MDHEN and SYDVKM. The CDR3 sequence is CASSSYGLADQETQYF. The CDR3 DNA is TGTGCCAGCAGTTCCTATGGACTAGCGGACCAAGAGACCCAGTACTTC.

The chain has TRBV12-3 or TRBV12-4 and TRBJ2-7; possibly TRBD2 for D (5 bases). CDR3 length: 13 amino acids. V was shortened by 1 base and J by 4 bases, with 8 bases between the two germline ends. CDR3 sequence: CASSLEGGYEQYF. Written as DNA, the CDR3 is TGTGCCAGCAGTTTAGAGGGCGGGTACGAGCAGTACTTC.

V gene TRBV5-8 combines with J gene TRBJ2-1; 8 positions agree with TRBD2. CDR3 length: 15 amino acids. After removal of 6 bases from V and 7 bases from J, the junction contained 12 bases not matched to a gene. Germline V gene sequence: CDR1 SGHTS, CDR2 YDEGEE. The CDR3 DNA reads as TGTGCCAGCACCCTTGTCGGGAGGGCCTGGAATGAGCAGTTCTTC. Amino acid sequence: CASTLVGRAWNEQFF.

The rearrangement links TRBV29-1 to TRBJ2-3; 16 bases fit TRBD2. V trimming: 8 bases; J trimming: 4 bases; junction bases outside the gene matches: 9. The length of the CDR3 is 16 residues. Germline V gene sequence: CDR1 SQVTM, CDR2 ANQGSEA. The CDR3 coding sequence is TGCAGCACAGAGGGACTAGCGGGAGGGCCAGCAGATACGCAGTATTTT. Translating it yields CSTEGLAGGPADTQYF.

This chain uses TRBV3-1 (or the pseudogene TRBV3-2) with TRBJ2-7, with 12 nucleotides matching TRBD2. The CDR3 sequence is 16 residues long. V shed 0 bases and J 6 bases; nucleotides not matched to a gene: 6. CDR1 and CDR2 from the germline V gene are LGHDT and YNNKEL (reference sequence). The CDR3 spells CASSQDPTSGRGEQYF. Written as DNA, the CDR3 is TGTGCCAGCAGCCAAGATCCGACTAGCGGGAGAGGCGAGCAGTACTTC.

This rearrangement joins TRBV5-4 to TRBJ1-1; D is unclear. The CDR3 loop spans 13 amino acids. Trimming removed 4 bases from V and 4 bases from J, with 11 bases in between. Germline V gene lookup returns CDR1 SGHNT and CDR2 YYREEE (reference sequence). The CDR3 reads CASSLRGSTEAFF. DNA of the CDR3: TGTGCCAGCAGCCTTCGAGGGAGCACTGAAGCTTTCTTT.